These 26 T cell receptor beta chains originate from one sample sequenced in a study of blood T cell repertoires in COVID-19. Using immunoSEQ multiplex PCR, the repertoire was profiled, and TCRdb retains in-frame clones only, with some absent. The profile shows around 130,000 clones, 84% of them singletons. The sample was peripheral blood. Every receptor here comes from a woman in her twenties or thirties who had recovered from COVID-19.

This clone was seen at least ten times. The same CDR3 is also encoded by other DNA sequences in this sample. The J gene is TRBJ2-1, the V gene TRBV5-1; 14 bases align to TRBD2. The CDR3 is 16 residues long. The germline V gene has CDR1 SGHRS and CDR2 YFSETQ. J lost 7 bases, V lost 6 bases, and 9 bases had no gene match. The CDR3 here is CASKDPGTSGRNEQFF. The CDR3 region has the DNA TGCGCCAGCAAAGATCCCGGGACTAGCGGGAGAAATGAGCAGTTCTTC.

As DNA, the CDR3 is TGTGCCTGGGTGCGTTGGGGCAGTGGCATTGAAGCTTTCTTT. This codes for CAWVRWGSGIEAFF. The V gene is TRBV30, the J gene TRBJ1-1; D perhaps matches TRBD1 (5 bases). Germline CDR1 reads GTSNPN; CDR2 reads SVGIG (reference sequence). Trimming shortened V by 5 bases and J by 7 bases, and 20 bases separated the two germline ends. This CDR3 is 14 amino acids long.

The table lists this clone with many counts. V gene TRBV19 combines with J gene TRBJ1-2, with TRBD1 matching 8 bases. Trimming took 8 bases from V and 4 from J; bases not matched to a gene: 12. Germline assignment: CDR1 LNHDA and CDR2 SQIVND (reference sequence). The CDR3 is 15 amino acids. CDR3 residues: CASAETGDEVYGYTF. In DNA form, the CDR3 reads TGTGCCAGTGCTGAGACAGGGGATGAGGTCTATGGCTACACCTTC.

Points on this clone: Other DNA sequences in this sample translate to the same CDR3. V is TRBV7-3 and J is TRBJ1-5; D unresolved. V was cut by 2 bases and J by 4 bases, with 6 bases left in between. The CDR3 has 13 amino acids. Germline V gene sequence: CDR1 SGHTA, CDR2 FQGTGA. Here the CDR3 reads CASSLGPNQPQHF. The CDR3 region has the DNA TGTGCCAGCAGCTTAGGGCCTAATCAGCCCCAGCATTTT.

This chain's CDR3 is CASSGLGWGLNEQYF. The CDR3 nucleotides are TGTGCCAGCAGCGGTCTCGGCTGGGGGCTCAACGAGCAGTACTTC. The chain links TRBV5-6 to TRBJ2-7; perhaps TRBD1 as D (6 bases). The CDR3 spans 15 residues. Germline V lookup: CDR1 SGHDT, CDR2 YYEEEE. V was clipped by 4 bases and J by 5 bases, with 19 bases between them.

In DNA, the CDR3 is TGTGCCAGCAGCTTAGTCAGGTTAAATCAGCCCCAGCATTTT. This sequence encodes CASSLVRLNQPQHF. The chain couples TRBV7-2 to TRBJ1-5; D gene uncertain. The CDR3 runs to 14 residues. Germline V gives CDR1 SGHTA, CDR2 FQGNSA. Trimming took 1 base from V and 4 from J, leaving 8 bases between them.

This clone was picked up one time. V is TRBV3-1 (or the pseudogene TRBV3-2) and J is TRBJ2-1; 12 nucleotides agree with TRBD2. This CDR3 has 17 amino acids. The V segment lost 7 bases and the J segment 6 bases; nucleotides outside the gene matches: 13. The V gene's germline CDR1 is LGHDT and CDR2 YNNKEL (reference sequence). The CDR3 sequence is CASTAGRLAGAFNEQFF. The DNA of the CDR3 is TGTGCCAGCACCGCTGGGAGACTAGCGGGGGCCTTCAATGAGCAGTTCTTC.

The chain uses TRBV18 and TRBJ2-7; 9 positions agree with TRBD1. The CDR3 extends over 19 amino acids. Germline CDR1 reads KGHSH; CDR2 reads LQKENI. The J segment lost 2 bases and the V segment lost 0 bases, leaving 14 bases of the junction unmatched. The CDR3 bases are TGTGCCAGCTCACCACCTCGGACAGGGGAGGTAGCAATCCCCTACGAGCAGTACTTC. This gives the protein CASSPPRTGEVAIPYEQYF.

J is TRBJ1-2 and V is TRBV29-1, with D possibly TRBD1 on 6 matching bases. The CDR3 runs to 13 residues. V was shortened by 6 bases and J by 2 bases, with 13 bases between the two germline ends. The germline V gene has CDR1 SQVTM and CDR2 ANQGSEA. CDR3: CSVLETGNYGYTF. DNA for the CDR3: TGCAGCGTGCTAGAAACAGGGAACTATGGCTACACCTTC.

V gene TRBV9 combines with J gene TRBJ1-3, with D unclear. CDR3 length: 16 amino acids. V lost 0 bases and J lost 0, with 10 bases in between. The V gene's germline CDR1 is SGDLS and CDR2 YYNGEE. The CDR3 is CASSVGDSSSGNTIYF. The CDR3, as DNA: TGTGCCAGCAGCGTAGGCGACTCGAGCTCTGGAAACACCATATATTTT.

The V gene is TRBV5-1, the J gene TRBJ2-1; 10 positions match TRBD1. Per the germline V gene, CDR1 is SGHRS and CDR2 is YFSETQ. V trimming: 3 bases; J trimming: 3 bases; junction bases outside the gene matches: 3. The CDR3 spans 15 residues. The CDR3 DNA reads TGCGCCAGCAGCTGGGGGGACAGGGGCTACAATGAGCAGTTCTTC. Translated, it gives CASSWGDRGYNEQFF.

The chain has TRBV5-1 and TRBJ2-3; TRBD2 agrees at 7 bases. The germline V gene encodes CDR1 SGHRS and CDR2 YFSETQ. V shed 0 bases, J shed 4 bases, and the junction held 8 bases outside the gene matches. This CDR3 is 16 amino acids long. The CDR3 bases are TGCGCCAGCAGCTTGGGGGGCGGGAGAGTCCCAGATACGCAGTATTTT. Amino acids: CASSLGGGRVPDTQYF.

V is TRBV2 and J is TRBJ2-2; D may be TRBD1 (6 bases). CDR3 length: 13 amino acids. V was trimmed by 7 bases and J by 4 bases, leaving 10 bases between them. Germline CDR1 reads SNHLY; CDR2 reads FYNNEI. CDR3 in amino acids: CASILQGTGELFF. DNA of the CDR3: TGTGCCAGCATCTTACAGGGCACCGGGGAGCTGTTTTTT.

The chain employs TRBV4-2 and TRBJ1-6; TRBD1 aligns across 8 bases. Looked up from germline, CDR1 is LGHNA and CDR2 is YNFKEQ. V trimming: 6 bases; J trimming: 9 bases; junction bases outside the gene matches: 7. The CDR3 extends over 14 amino acids. The CDR3 DNA is TGTGCCAGCAGATGGGGACAGGAAGGTTCACCCCTCCACTTT. This gives the protein CASRWGQEGSPLHF.

The chain couples TRBV18 to TRBJ2-1; 10 bases map to TRBD2. CDR1 and CDR2 from the germline V gene are KGHSH and LQKENI. The CDR3 extends over 18 amino acids. Trimming cost V 1 base and J 5 bases; bases outside gene matches: 11. CDR3 sequence reads: CASSPRAGGPNDHNEQFF. CDR3 coding DNA: TGTGCCAGCTCACCACGAGCGGGAGGGCCTAATGACCACAATGAGCAGTTCTTC.

The J gene is TRBJ1-2, the V gene TRBV29-1, with 7 bases aligning to TRBD1. V was pared by 1 base and J by 3 bases, with 5 bases of the junction left unmatched. This CDR3 is built from 14 residues. The germline gives CDR1 SQVTM, CDR2 ANQGSEA. The CDR3 coding sequence is TGCAGCGTTGAAGTAGGGGACAGCTACTATGGCTACACCTTC. This translates into CSVEVGDSYYGYTF.

Concerning this clone: The junction does not match germline at one end; this may be a read error. The genes are TRBV20-1 and TRBJ2-1; 8 bases fit TRBD2. Germline loops: CDR1 DFQATT, CDR2 SNEGSKA (reference sequence). This CDR3 contains 10 residues. The CDR3 reads CSSGDNEQFF. CDR3 coding DNA: TGTAGTAGCGGGGACAATGAGCAGTTCTTC.

The V and J genes are TRBV29-1 and TRBJ1-1; 7 bases match TRBD1. Germline V gene data show CDR1 as SQVTM and CDR2 as ANQGSEA. V dropped 7 bases and J dropped 1; count of bases not matched to a gene: 18. The CDR3 totals 17 residues. The CDR3 is CSAGNIKGAKGNTEAFF. The CDR3, as DNA: TGCAGCGCCGGAAACATCAAGGGGGCAAAGGGGAACACTGAAGCTTTCTTT.

The chain couples TRBV30 to TRBJ2-7, with a possible D match to TRBD2 (5 bases). Germline CDR1 reads GTSNPN; CDR2 reads SVGIG (reference sequence). Trimming removed 4 bases at V and 1 base at J, with 14 bases between. This CDR3 is built from 14 residues. The CDR3 DNA is TGTGCCTGGACTCGGGGTAGAGCGTCCTACGAGCAGTACTTC. Protein: CAWTRGRASYEQYF.

V and J are TRBV4-1 and TRBJ1-1, with 8 bases that match TRBD1. This CDR3 contains 13 residues. CDR1 and CDR2 (germline): MGHRA, YSYEKL. The V gene end was trimmed by 4 bases and the J gene end by 8 bases; junction bases not matched to a gene: 6. CDR3 loop: CASSLRTGTEAFF. The CDR3 nucleotides are TGCGCCAGCAGCCTGAGGACAGGGACCGAAGCTTTCTTT.

The J gene is TRBJ1-6, the V gene TRBV5-1, with 7 bases lining up with TRBD1. V shed 0 bases, J shed 10 bases, and the junction held 10 bases outside the gene matches. Germline CDR1 and CDR2: SGHRS and YFSETQ. The CDR3 is made up of 16 amino acids. CDR3 coding DNA: TGCGCCAGCAGCTTGGGGGACAGTACTCTGGCCTCACCCCTCCACTTT. Its protein product is CASSLGDSTLASPLHF.

The chain links TRBV6-5 to TRBJ2-2, with TRBD1 as a possible D gene (5 bases). The CDR3 is made up of 13 amino acids. CDR1 and CDR2 (germline): MNHEY, SVGAGI. The germline V and J ends were trimmed by 6 bases and 6 bases, with 11 bases remaining between them. The CDR3 sequence: CASSQTGPGELFF. The CDR3, as DNA: TGTGCCAGCAGCCAAACAGGACCCGGGGAGCTGTTTTTT.

The chain is built from TRBV12-3 or TRBV12-4 and TRBJ2-5; possibly TRBD1 for D (6 bases). The CDR3 contains 11 residues. Trimming cost V 3 bases and J 12 bases, with 11 bases left between them. The CDR3 coding sequence is TGTGCCAGCAGTTTGGACAGCTCGAAGTACTTC. This codes for CASSLDSSKYF.

The rearrangement links TRBV19 to TRBJ2-7; 9 bases align to TRBD2. This CDR3 comprises 15 residues. Germline-derived CDR1 and CDR2 are LNHDA and SQIVND (reference sequence). The junction had 12 bases not matched to a gene; V was cut back by 5 bases and J by 7 bases. The chain's CDR3 is CASSSPGTSFKEQYF. The CDR3 DNA is TGTGCCAGTAGTTCGCCCGGGACTAGCTTCAAAGAGCAGTACTTC.

This clone was found a few times. CDR3 amino acids: CASSEARRREFF. The CDR3 DNA follows: TGTGCCAGCAGTGAAGCGAGACGGCGGGAGTTCTTC. The chain has TRBV2 and TRBJ2-1; weak D call: TRBD2 (5 bases). The V gene's germline CDR1 is SNHLY and CDR2 FYNNEI. The CDR3 is 12 amino acids. V lost 0 bases and J lost 14, with 11 bases in between.

V usage is TRBV5-1 and J usage is TRBJ2-5; 11 nucleotides match TRBD2. V gave up 2 bases and J gave up 1 base; unmatched junction bases: 4. Germline CDR1 reads SGHRS; CDR2 reads YFSETQ. The CDR3 has 16 residues. The CDR3 loop is CASSFGTSGPQETQYF. Written as DNA, the CDR3 is TGCGCCAGCAGCTTCGGGACTAGCGGACCCCAAGAGACCCAGTACTTC. The variable domain in full, with the rest retrieved from reference TRBV5-1 and TRBJ2-5, is KAGVTQTPRYLIKTRGQQVTLSCSPISGHRSVSWYQQTPGQGLQFLFEYFSETQRNKGNFPGRFSGRQFSNSRSEMNVSTLELGDSALYLCASSFGTSGPQETQYFGPGTRLLVL.